This TCR beta chain was recovered during a study of Ad26.COV2.S vaccination and SARS-CoV-2 variants. Study background: Recipients of Ad26.COV2.S got it intramuscularly, once or twice 56 days apart. Study-level findings and limits: Recipients of either vaccine or placebo displayed similar breadth of non-spike TCRs.

Treatment of the sample: some 19 received Ad26.COV2.S at low or high dose, single or two shots; several received placebo; per-sample allocation not given. Sampling was done on day 63 after the first vaccine or placebo injection. The CDR3 consists of 15 residues. Per the germline V gene, CDR1 is SGHRS and CDR2 is YFSETQ. The V and J ends lost 0 bases and 0 bases respectively, with 8 bases between them. Comment on this clone: The antigen remains unidentified.

Profiling relied on immunoSEQ multiplex PCR, and the TCRdb table lists in-frame clones only, not all of them. This table holds roughly 500,000 clones, roughly nine tenths found once. The sequencing here drew on peripheral blood, taken in a trial of Ad26.COV2.S vaccine versus placebo. V is TRBV5-1 and J is TRBJ2-3; D uncertain. The TCR comes from a person aged 18-65 years who received the Ad26.COV2.S COVID-19 vaccine or a placebo. The CDR3 here is CASSLEAVSTDTQYF. In DNA form, the CDR3 reads TGCGCCAGCAGCTTGGAGGCGGTTAGCACAGATACGCAGTATTTT. Full variable domain (outside the CDR3, taken from reference TRBV5-1 and TRBJ2-3): KAGVTQTPRYLIKTRGQQVTLSCSPISGHRSVSWYQQTPGQGLQFLFEYFSETQRNKGNFPGRFSGRQFSNSRSEMNVSTLELGDSALYLCASSLEAVSTDTQYFGPGTRLTVL.